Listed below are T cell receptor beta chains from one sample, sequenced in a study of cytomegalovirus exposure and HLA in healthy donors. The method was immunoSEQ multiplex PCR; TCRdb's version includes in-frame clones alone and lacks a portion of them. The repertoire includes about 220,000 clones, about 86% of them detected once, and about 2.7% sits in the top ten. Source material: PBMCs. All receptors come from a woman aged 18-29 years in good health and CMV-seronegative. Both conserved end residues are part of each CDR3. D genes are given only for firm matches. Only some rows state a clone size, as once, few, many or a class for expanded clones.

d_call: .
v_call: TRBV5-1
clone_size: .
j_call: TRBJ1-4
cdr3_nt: TGCGCCAGCAGCTTGCGGGGGATAGGCGAAAAACTGTTTTTT
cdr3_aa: CASSLRGIGEKLFF

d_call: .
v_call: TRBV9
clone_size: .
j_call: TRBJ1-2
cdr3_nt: TGTGCCAGCAGCGCGGAGGCGGGGGCGGGAACCTTC
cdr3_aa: CASSAEAGAGTF

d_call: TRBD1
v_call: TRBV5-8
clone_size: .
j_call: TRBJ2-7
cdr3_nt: TGTGCCAGCAGCCTGACAGGGGAGGTTGTGCAGTACTTC
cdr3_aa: CASSLTGEVVQYF

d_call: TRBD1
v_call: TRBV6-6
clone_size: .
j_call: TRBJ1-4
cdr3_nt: TGTGCCAGCAGTCGCGAACCGGGACAGGCAGTTTTT
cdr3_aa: CASSREPGQAVF

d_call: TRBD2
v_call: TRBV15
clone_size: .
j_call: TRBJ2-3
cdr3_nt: TGTGCCACCAGCAGAGGGGGACTAGCCGACGATACGCAGTATTTT
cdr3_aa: CATSRGGLADDTQYF

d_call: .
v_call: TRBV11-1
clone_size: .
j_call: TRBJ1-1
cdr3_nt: TGTGCCAGCAGCTTAGCCAGGGGTTCCTCTGAAGCTTTCTTT
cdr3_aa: CASSLARGSSEAFF

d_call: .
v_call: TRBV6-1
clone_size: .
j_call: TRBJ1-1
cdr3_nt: TGTGCCAGCTCGTACACTGAAGCTTTCTTT
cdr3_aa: CASSYTEAFF

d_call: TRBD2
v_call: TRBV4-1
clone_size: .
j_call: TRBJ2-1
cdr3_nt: TGCGCCAGCAGCCAAGATTCGACTAGCGCCTCCAATGAGCAGTTCTTC
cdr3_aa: CASSQDSTSASNEQFF

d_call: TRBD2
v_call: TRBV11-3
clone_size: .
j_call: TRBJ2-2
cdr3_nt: TGTGCCAGCAGCTTAGTGCTAGCGGTAAACACCGGGGAGCTGTTTTTT
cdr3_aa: CASSLVLAVNTGELFF

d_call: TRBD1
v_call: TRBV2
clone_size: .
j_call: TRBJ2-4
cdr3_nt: TGTGCCAGCACCGAGACAGGGAACATTCAGTACTTC
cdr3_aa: CASTETGNIQYF

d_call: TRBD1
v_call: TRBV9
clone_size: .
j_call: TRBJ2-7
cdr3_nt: TGTGCCAGCAGCGTAGGCCAGGGGGAACGCTACGAGCAGTACTTC
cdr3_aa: CASSVGQGERYEQYF

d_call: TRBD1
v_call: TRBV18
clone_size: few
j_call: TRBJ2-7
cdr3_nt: TGTGCCAGCTCACCTGGACAGGGTAGTTCCTACGAGCAGTACTTC
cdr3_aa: CASSPGQGSSYEQYF

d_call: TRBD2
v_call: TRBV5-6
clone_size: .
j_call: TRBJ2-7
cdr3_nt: TGTGCCAGCAGCTTGGCAAGCGGGAGGTTCTTCAGGGCCTACGAGCAGTACTTC
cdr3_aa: CASSLASGRFFRAYEQYF

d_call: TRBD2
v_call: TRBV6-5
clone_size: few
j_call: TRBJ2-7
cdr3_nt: TGTGCCAGCAGTTACTCGGGAGGGAGCTCCTACGAGCAGTACTTC
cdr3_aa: CASSYSGGSSYEQYF

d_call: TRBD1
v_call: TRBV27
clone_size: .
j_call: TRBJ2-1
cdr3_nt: TGTGCCAGCAGTTTACCTCCAGGGGGCTCCCACAATGAGCAGTTCTTC
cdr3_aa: CASSLPPGGSHNEQFF

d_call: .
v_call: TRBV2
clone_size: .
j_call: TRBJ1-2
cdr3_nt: TGTGCCAGCAGTGGGCAGGGGTCAGGCGCCTATGGCTACACCTTC
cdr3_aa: CASSGQGSGAYGYTF

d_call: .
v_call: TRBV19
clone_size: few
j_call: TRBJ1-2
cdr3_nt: TGTGCCAGTGGCCGGGACATAGGATATGGCTACACCTTC
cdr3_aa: CASGRDIGYGYTF